Given below is one T cell receptor beta chain in context. This clone was detected only a few times. Its target antigen remains unknown. No base-level quality is on record; no much larger clone is a single base apart. Library generation was performed with the immunoSEQ multiplex PCR assay. The multiplex PCR relied on a mix of 60 forward primers for TCR Vbeta segments and 13 reverse primers for TCR Jbeta segments. The CDR3 region of rearranged TCR beta genes was amplified from genomic DNA with a multiplex PCR assay. On the Illumina HiSeq System, the amplified TCR beta libraries were sequenced as 87-base-pair reads. The authors' pipeline ran thus. Across the 700 or so repertoires, a later analysis counted around 80 million unique TCR beta chains, around 10 million of which were shared by at least two donors. Raw reads were error-corrected and collapsed into unique sequences with a nearest-neighbor algorithm that merged closely related sequences to remove PCR and sequencing errors. To assign V, D and J gene segments, CDR3 sequences were aligned to IMGT reference sequences. For a sequence to be retained, a match of at least six nucleotides to both a V gene segment and a J gene segment was required. A rearrangement was called productive if the CDR3 had no stop codons and remained in frame with V and J, and every other rearrangement was called non-productive. Following IMGT convention, CDR3 was defined as the stretch from the second conserved V-encoded cysteine to the conserved J-encoded phenylalanine. The earlier analysis of a few hundred of the donors excluded sequences that lacked an unambiguous match to a single V gene segment. An earlier analysis of some 500 of the donors classified V segments as functional when productive rearrangements were above 56.7% and as segregating when the standard deviation between donors was above 5%. A statistical classification framework was developed to diagnose cytomegalovirus status using the catalog of TCR beta chain sequences. A later analysis assigned V and J genes by comparing TCR nucleotide sequences with IMGT/GENE-DB human TR gene sequences. The TCRdist pipeline was used in a later analysis to assign CDR3 sequences and most-parsimonious VDJ recombination scenarios. In a later analysis, every TCR beta chain was defined by the combination of its CDR3 amino acid sequence and its V-gene family, and reads without a unique V-gene family were dropped. As a way to deal with suspected cross-contamination and a sequencing artifact, a later analysis dropped 640 or so nucleotide sequences that were highly shared and had low generation probability. For each public chain, a later analysis derived a clonal expansion index from normalized ranks of inferred template counts within each repertoire. In a later analysis, generation probabilities were computed with a VDJ recombination model fitted to out-of-frame rearrangements, and the resulting probabilities were checked against IGoR. In a later analysis, TCR-TCR, TCR-HLA and TCR-CMV co-occurrence was scored with hypergeometric tests, and a repertoire-size bias correction was applied to TCR pairs. In a later analysis, false discovery rates were estimated by permuting HLA or CMV assignments 20 times. In a later analysis, co-occurring TCRs were grouped using DBSCAN, with TCRdist sequence similarity added in when clustering inside HLA-allele-positive subsets. Repertoires with fewer than 30,000 or more than 120,000 public chains, plus five repertoires with anomalous nucleotide sharing, were excluded from co-occurrence clustering. This is the immuneACCESS table as TCRdb keeps it, with only in-frame sequences that have V and J called. A part of the clones is gone; compared with another copy, unresolved V genes explain less than half, and the rest is unexplained. From that table come the V and J calls and clone size; the DNA was used to work out D and trimming. A total of 160,000 or so clones appear in this sample, around 85% of them only once. The top ten hold more than 4% of the sample.

The sample comes from a study of cytomegalovirus exposure and HLA in healthy donors (dated by TCRdb to between 2016 and 2019). With respect to the entire study: In an earlier analysis of some 610 of the donors, about 270 Gb of sequence data and 95 million to 130 million unique TCR beta sequences from about 190 million T cells were reported. Approximately 300 gigabases of sequencing data and about 92 million unique TCR sequences made up an early release that covered around 640 HLA-typed donors. Of the approximately 400 genotyped donors, over 65% fell in the genetic ancestry cluster associated with self-reported Caucasian donors. The study aimed to test whether signatures of past pathogen exposure could be identified by cataloging public T cell receptors. Using immunosequencing, the study profiled T cell repertoires from some 670 subjects and related those repertoires to cytomegalovirus serostatus. In addition to the first cohort of around 670 subjects, a separate validation cohort of 130 or so different subjects was used. To predict cytomegalovirus infection status, the study brought together high-throughput TCR immunosequencing, statistical association of individual TCRs with disease status, and machine learning. In a later analysis, previously published TCR beta repertoires from about 670 donors were re-analyzed and high-resolution HLA genotyping was added so that TCR occurrence patterns could be studied. The later analysis used no new phenotypic data to find candidate immune exposures, relying instead on TCR beta sequences and their occurrence across donors. To decide whether each TCR beta V gene segment behaved as functional or pseudogenic, an earlier analysis of approximately 620 of the donors relied on high-throughput TCR beta sequencing. Donor age, sex, ethnicity and CMV serostatus were compiled together with the repertoire data. In a later genetic analysis, genome-wide SNP genotypes for about three fifths of the roughly 670 donors were used, and that subset was treated as a discovery cohort. All discovery cohort repertoires had been generated on a single sequencing platform. HLA typing included class I and class II loci at four-digit resolution. Typing coverage differed by locus: A, B, C, DRB1 and DQB1 were typed in roughly 620-630 donors, DQA1 in 522, DPA1 in approximately 610, and DPB1 in around 490. Several DR-DQ haplotypes were handled as single units for association and clustering because linkage in the cohort was strong. Across approximately 400 genotyped donors of the cohort, an average of approximately 220,000 unique TCR beta nucleotide sequences per donor were sequenced, and around 20% of those sequences were non-productive.

General study outcomes and caveats: In vitro tests confirmed that a few of the cytomegalovirus-associated TCR beta chains recognize cytomegalovirus antigens. Most CMV-associated TCR beta chains appeared to be HLA-restricted in a later analysis, and the HLA associations seemed to be driven largely by CMV exposure. According to the authors, the approach could potentially be generalized to other disease states and immunological phenotypes. A cluster of highly shared sequence variants was judged likely to be a technical artifact of the sequencing pipeline. The classifier was reported to diagnose cytomegalovirus status with high specificity and sensitivity in both the original and validation cohorts. HLA typing was unavailable for some donors at each locus, so association tests used only the typed subset. Because counts were too low, more than 15 rarely observed V segments, including chromosome 9 orphons, were left out of the earlier analysis of about 500 of the donors. A later genetic analysis associated a missense DCLRE1C variant with V-gene and J-gene trimming of TCR beta chains, and an independent cohort replicated the association. Linkage disequilibrium might explain the correlated functional status among segregating V segments, but an unknown experimental factor could not be ruled out. Roughly uniform sequencing depth across donors was assumed in presence/absence analyses, although this assumption may not hold. The cohort was sequenced for TCR beta chains only, and without alpha or paired-chain data the features that could be detected were limited. Strong co-occurrence of HLA alleles, especially DR and DQ, made assigning TCR associations to individual alleles difficult. Compared with equally common non-associated chains, HLA-associated TCR beta chains in a later analysis were more clonally expanded and had lower generation probabilities. Across donors, most TCR sequences were observed very rarely, whereas some public TCRs were present in many individuals. In a later analysis, 15,000 to 20,000 TCR beta sequences were associated with specific HLA alleles at a false discovery rate of 0.05. A later genetic analysis reported fewer N-insertions in productive TCRs among donors in an Asian-associated ancestry cluster than the approximately 700-donor mean. The study listed 150 to 200 TCR beta chains as associated with cytomegalovirus. In a later analysis, TCR association rates were found to vary across HLA loci, with the most associated TCRs seen for DRB1 alleles and the fewest for HLA-C alleles. In an earlier analysis of approximately 590 of the donors, most TCR beta V segments appeared in productive rearrangements about 87% or about 30% of the time, broadly matching IMGT annotations. According to a later analysis, parvovirus B19, influenza, CMV and Epstein-Barr virus appeared linked to several top co-occurrence clusters. A further reported finding was that TCR beta sequences accurately predicted the HLA-A and HLA-B alleles for most subjects in the first cohort. CMV serostatus was the only immune exposure information available for the cohort.

The cohort consisted of hundreds of healthy bone marrow donors. At the time of sampling, all cohort members were nominally healthy, though unrecorded immune exposures were likely present. The donor was CMV seronegative and belonged to the group of approximately 320 seronegative cohort members. Each donor provided a peripheral blood sample, and peripheral blood mononuclear cells were used for TCR beta sequencing. The Qiagen DNeasy Blood Extraction Kit was used to extract genomic DNA from the blood cell samples. This receptor was identified in a man aged 35 to 55 in good health and CMV-seronegative. The sample was PBMCs.

Here the CDR3 is given as CASSLSGLSYEQYF. The nucleotide sequence is TGTGCCAGCAGCTTAAGCGGACTTTCTTACGAGCAGTACTTC. The chain joins TRBV7-9 to TRBJ2-7; TRBD2 might be the D gene, on 5 matching bases. The germline V gene (reference sequence) supplies CDR1 SEHNR and CDR2 FQNEAQ. Reading from cysteine to phenylalanine, the CDR3 counts 14 amino acids. Solely the CDR3 DNA is kept, with 42 bases framed from the first base. V is pared back by 2 bases and J by 4 bases, with 12 bases lying between the germline termini.